This note documents a single T cell receptor (beta chain) sequence. Its antigen remains unidentified. This sample is part of a study of high-grade serous ovarian cancer treatment subgroups. Overall study context: Mean per sample: about 14,000 reads, some 7,500 unique TCR beta rearrangements. General observations from the study: Repertoire similarity ranged about 0.1 to 0.85 between tumors of one patient.

Tumor samples were obtained before definitive surgery or chemotherapy. Germline trimming cut 5 bases from V and 1 base from J; bases unmatched to any gene: 7. Per germline, CDR1 GTSNPN and CDR2 SVGIG (reference sequence). The CDR3 contains 14 residues. Here immunoSEQ multiplex PCR was the method, and the copy in TCRdb shows in-frame clones only, minus some. The table includes approximately 1,200 clones, approximately 75% detected once. The TCR originated in a human donor with high-grade serous ovarian cancer. This chain connects TRBV30 to TRBJ1-1, with TRBD1 matching 7 bases. The sequenced sample was tumor tissue. The CDR3 protein is CAWGKEGANTEAFF. CDR3 coding DNA: TGTGCCTGGGGCAAGGAGGGGGCGAACACTGAAGCTTTCTTT.